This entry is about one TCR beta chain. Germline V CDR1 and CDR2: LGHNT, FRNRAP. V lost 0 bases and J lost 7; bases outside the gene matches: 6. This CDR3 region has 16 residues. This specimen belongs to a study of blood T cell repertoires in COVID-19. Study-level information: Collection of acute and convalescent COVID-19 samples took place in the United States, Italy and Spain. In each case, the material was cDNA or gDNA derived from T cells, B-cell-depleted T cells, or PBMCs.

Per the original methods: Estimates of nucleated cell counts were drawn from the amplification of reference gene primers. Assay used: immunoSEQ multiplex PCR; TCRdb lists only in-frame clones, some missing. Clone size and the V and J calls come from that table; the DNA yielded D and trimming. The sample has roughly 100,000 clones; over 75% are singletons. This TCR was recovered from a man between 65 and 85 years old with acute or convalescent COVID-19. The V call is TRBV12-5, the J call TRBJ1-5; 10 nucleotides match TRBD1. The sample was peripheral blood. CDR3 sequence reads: CASGLVQGQGRQPQHF. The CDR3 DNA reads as TGTGCTAGTGGTTTGGTCCAGGGACAGGGGAGACAGCCCCAGCATTTT.